This T cell receptor (beta chain) was recovered during a study of T cells in localized non-small cell lung cancer. On this clone: The antigen remains undetermined.

Study-level points and caveats: Clonality of T cells reached its maximum in uninvolved adjacent lung, surpassing tumor.

TCRdb's table, derived via immunoSEQ multiplex PCR, lists solely in-frame clones and lacks some. Of fewer than 40,000 clones listed, approximately 81% are singletons. V was pared by 2 bases and J by 7 bases, with 2 bases of the junction left unmatched. The CDR3 has 14 residues. Per the germline V gene, CDR1 is PRHDT and CDR2 is FYEKMQ (reference sequence). This receptor was identified in a male donor at least 60 years old with stage II squamous cell lung carcinoma. This chain uses TRBV13 with TRBJ1-6; 7 bases are shared with TRBD1. Sequencing was performed on peripheral blood, taken before any cancer treatment. This CDR3 reads CASSLLQGNSPLHF. The CDR3 DNA reads TGTGCCAGCAGCTTACTACAGGGGAATTCACCCCTCCACTTT.